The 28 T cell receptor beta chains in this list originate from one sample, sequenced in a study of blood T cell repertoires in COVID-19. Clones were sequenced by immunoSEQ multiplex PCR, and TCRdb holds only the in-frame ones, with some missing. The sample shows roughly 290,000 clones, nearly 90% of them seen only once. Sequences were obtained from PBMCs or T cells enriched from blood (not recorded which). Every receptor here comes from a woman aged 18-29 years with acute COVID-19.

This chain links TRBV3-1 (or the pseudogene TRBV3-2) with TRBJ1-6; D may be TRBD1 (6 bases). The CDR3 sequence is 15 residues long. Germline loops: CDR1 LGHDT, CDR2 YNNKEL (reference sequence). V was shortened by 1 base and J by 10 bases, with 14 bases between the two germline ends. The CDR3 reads CASSQGDRIVSPLHF. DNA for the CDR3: TGTGCCAGCAGCCAAGGTGACAGGATTGTCTCACCCCTCCACTTT.

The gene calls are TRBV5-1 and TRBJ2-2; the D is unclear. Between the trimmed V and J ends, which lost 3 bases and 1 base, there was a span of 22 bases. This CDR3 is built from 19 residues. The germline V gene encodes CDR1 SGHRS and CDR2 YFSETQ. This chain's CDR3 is CASSYGGSWQVRNTGELFF. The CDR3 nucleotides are TGCGCCAGCAGCTACGGTGGTAGTTGGCAGGTGCGGAACACCGGGGAGCTGTTTTTT.

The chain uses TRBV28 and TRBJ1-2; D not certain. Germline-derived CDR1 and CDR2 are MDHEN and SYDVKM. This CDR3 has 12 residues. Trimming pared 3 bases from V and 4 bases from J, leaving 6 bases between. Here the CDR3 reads CASSLGLYGYTF. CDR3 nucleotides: TGTGCCAGCAGTTTGGGCCTCTATGGCTACACCTTC.

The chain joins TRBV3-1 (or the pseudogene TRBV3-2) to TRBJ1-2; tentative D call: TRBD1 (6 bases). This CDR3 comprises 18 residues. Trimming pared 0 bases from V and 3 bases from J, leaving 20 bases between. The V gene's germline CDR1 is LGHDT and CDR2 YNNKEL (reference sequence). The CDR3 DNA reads TGTGCCAGCAGCCAAGATTCCAGGGGATTCGTTGCAGACTATGGCTACACCTTC. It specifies CASSQDSRGFVADYGYTF.

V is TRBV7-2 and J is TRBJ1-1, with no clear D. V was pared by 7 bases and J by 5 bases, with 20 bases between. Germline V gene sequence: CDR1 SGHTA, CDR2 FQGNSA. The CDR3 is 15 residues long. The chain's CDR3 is CASILTVGGGTEAFF. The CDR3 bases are TGTGCCAGCATCCTGACCGTGGGAGGTGGGACTGAAGCTTTCTTT.

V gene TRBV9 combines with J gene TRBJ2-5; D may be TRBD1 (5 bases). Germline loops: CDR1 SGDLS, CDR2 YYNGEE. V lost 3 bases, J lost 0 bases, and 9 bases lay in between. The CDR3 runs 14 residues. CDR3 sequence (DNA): TGTGCCAGCAGCGCAGGACATTACCAAGAGACCCAGTACTTC. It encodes CASSAGHYQETQYF.

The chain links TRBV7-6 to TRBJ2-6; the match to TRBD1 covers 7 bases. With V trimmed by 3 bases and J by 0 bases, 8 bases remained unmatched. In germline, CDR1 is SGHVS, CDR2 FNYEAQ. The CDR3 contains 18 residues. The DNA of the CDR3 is TGTGCCAGCAGCTTTTCCGGGACAGCCCCCTCTGGGGCCAACGTCCTGACTTTC. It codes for CASSFSGTAPSGANVLTF. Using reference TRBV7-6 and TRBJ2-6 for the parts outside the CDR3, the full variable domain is GAGVSQSPRYKVTKRGQDVALRCDPISGHVSLYWYRQALGQGPEFLTYFNYEAQQDKSGLPNDRFSAERPEGSISTLTIQRTEQRDSAMYRCASSFSGTAPSGANVLTFGAGSRLTVL.

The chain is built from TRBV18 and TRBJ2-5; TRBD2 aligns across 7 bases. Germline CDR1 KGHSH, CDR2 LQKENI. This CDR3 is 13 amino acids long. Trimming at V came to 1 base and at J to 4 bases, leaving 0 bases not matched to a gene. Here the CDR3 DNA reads TGTGCCAGCTCACCACGCGGGGGAGAGACCCAGTACTTC. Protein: CASSPRGGETQYF.

The CDR3 protein is CASSRGDRGPDTQYF. CDR3 nucleotide sequence: TGTGCCAGCAGCCGCGGGGACAGGGGACCAGATACGCAGTATTTT. The chain couples TRBV28 to TRBJ2-3; 10 bases line up with TRBD1. V was pared by 6 bases and J by 4 bases, with 7 bases of the junction left unmatched. In germline, CDR1 is MDHEN, CDR2 SYDVKM. CDR3 size: 15 residues.

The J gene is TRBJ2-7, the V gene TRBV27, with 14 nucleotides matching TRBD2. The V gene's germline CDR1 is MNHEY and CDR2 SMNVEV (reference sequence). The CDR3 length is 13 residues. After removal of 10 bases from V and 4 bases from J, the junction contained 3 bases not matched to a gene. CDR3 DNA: TGTGCCACCCGACTAGCGGGAGGGTACGAGCAGTACTTC. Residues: CATRLAGGYEQYF.

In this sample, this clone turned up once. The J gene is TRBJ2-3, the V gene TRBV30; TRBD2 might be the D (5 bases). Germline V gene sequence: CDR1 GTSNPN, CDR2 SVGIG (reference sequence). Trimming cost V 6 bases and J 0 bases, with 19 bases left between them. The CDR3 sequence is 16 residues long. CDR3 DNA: TGTGCCTGCAAACCCCCCCGGGGAGCTAGCACAGATACGCAGTATTTT. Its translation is CACKPPRGASTDTQYF.

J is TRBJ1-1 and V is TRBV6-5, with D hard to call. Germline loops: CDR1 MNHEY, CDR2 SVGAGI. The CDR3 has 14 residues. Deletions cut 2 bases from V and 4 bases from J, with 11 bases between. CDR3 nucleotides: TGTGCCAGCAGTTACGTATGGGGAGGCACTGAAGCTTTCTTT. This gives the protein CASSYVWGGTEAFF.

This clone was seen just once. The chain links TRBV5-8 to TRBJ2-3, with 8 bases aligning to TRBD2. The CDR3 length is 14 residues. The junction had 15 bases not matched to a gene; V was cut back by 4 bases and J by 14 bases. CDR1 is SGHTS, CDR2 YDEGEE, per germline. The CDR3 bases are TGTGCCAGCAGCGCCGCCGCACTAGCGGAACGGCGGTATTTT. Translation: CASSAAALAERRYF.

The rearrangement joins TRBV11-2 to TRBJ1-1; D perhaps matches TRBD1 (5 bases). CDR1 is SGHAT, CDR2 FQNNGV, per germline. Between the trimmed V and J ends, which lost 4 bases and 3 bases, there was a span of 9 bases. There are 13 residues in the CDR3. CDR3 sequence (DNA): TGTGCCAGCAGCTGGGGAGGGGACACTGAAGCTTTCTTT. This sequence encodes CASSWGGDTEAFF.

The CDR3 DNA reads TGTGCCAGCAGCTTCCACACAGATACGCAGTATTTT. Amino acids: CASSFHTDTQYF. The gene calls are TRBV11-2 and TRBJ2-3; no clear D. The CDR3 covers 12 residues. V was cut by 3 bases and J by 2 bases, with 3 bases left in between. The germline V gene has CDR1 SGHAT and CDR2 FQNNGV.

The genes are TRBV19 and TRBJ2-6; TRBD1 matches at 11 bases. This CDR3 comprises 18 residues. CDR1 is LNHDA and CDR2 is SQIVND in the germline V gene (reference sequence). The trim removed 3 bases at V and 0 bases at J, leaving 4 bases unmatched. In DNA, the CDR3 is TGTGCCAGTAGTATCGGGACAGGGGGACCCTCTGGGGCCAACGTCCTGACTTTC. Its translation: CASSIGTGGPSGANVLTF.

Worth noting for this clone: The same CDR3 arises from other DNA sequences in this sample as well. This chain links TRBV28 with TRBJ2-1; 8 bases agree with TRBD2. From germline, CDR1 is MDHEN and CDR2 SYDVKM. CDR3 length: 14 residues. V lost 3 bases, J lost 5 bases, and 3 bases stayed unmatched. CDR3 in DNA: TGTGCCAGCAGTTTGGCGGGAGGTAACAATGAGCAGTTCTTC. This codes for CASSLAGGNNEQFF.

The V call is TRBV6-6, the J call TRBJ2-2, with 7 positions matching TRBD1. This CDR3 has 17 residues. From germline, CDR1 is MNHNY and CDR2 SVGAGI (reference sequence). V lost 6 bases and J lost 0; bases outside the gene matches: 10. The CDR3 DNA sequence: TGTGCCAGCAGACGACAGGGATTGTTCGCGAACACCGGGGAGCTGTTTTTT. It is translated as CASRRQGLFANTGELFF.

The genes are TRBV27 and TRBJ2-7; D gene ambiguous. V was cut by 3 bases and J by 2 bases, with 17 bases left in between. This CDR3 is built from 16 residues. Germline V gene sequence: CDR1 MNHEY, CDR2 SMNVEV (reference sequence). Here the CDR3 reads CASSFVSSRGPYEQYF. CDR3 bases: TGTGCCAGCAGTTTTGTTTCGTCGAGAGGTCCCTACGAGCAGTACTTC.

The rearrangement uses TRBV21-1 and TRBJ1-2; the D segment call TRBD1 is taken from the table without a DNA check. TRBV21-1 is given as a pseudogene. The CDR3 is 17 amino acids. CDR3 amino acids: CASSKRVGQGDNYGYTF. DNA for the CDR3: TGTGCCAGCAGCAAAAGGGTAGGGCAGGGCGATAACTATGGCTACACCTTC.

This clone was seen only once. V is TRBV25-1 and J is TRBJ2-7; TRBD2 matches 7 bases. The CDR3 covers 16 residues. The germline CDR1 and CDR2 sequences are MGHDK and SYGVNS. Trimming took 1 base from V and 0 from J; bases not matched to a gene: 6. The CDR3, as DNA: TGTGCCAGCAGTGAATCGGGGGGTCCCTACTCCTACGAGCAGTACTTC. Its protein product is CASSESGGPYSYEQYF.

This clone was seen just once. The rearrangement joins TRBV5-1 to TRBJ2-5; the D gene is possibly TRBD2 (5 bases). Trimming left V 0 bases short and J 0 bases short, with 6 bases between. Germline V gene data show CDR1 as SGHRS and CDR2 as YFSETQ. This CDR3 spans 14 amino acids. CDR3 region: CASSLARDQETQYF. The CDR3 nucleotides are TGCGCCAGCAGCTTGGCGAGGGACCAAGAGACCCAGTACTTC.

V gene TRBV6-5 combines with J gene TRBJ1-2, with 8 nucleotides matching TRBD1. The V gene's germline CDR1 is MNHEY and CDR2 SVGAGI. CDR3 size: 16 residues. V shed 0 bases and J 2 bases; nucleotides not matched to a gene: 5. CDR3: CASSYSGRGPNYGYTF. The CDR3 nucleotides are TGTGCCAGCAGTTACTCGGGCAGGGGGCCAAACTATGGCTACACCTTC.

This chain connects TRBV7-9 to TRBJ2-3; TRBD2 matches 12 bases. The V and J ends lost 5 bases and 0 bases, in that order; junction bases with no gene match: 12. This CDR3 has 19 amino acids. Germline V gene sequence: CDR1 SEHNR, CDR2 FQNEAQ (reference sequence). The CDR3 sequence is CASSMTTSGSPASTDTQYF. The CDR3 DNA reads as TGTGCCAGCAGCATGACGACTAGCGGGAGTCCAGCTAGCACAGATACGCAGTATTTT.

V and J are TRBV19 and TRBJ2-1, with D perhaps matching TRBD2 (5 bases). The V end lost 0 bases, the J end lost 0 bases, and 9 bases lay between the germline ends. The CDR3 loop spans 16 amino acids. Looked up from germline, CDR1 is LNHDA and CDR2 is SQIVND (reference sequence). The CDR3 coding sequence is TGTGCCAGTAGTATAGATCGGGGTAGCTCCTACAATGAGCAGTTCTTC. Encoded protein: CASSIDRGSSYNEQFF.

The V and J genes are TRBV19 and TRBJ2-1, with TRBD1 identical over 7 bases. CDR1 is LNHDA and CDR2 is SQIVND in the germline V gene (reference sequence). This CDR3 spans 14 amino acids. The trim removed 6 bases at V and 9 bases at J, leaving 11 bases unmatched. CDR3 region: CASSPTGVRGEQFF. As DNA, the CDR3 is TGTGCCAGTAGCCCCACAGGGGTCCGGGGTGAGCAGTTCTTC. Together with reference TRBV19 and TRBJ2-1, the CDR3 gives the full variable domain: DGGITQSPKYLFRKEGQNVTLSCEQNLNHDAMYWYRQDPGQGLRLIYYSQIVNDFQKGDIAEGYSVSREKKESFPLTVTSAQKNPTAFYLCASSPTGVRGEQFFGPGTRLTVL.

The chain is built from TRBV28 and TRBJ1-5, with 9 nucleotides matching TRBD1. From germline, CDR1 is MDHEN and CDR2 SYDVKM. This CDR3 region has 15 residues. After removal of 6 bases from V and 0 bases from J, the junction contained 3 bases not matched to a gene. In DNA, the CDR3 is TGTGCCAGCAGACGGACAGGGGATAGCAATCAGCCCCAGCATTTT. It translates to CASRRTGDSNQPQHF.

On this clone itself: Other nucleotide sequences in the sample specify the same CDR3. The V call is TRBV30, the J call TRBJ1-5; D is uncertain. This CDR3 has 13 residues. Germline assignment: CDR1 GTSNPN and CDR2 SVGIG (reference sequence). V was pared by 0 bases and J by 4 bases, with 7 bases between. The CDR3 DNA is TGTGCCTGGAGTGTAAGAGGGAATCAGCCCCAGCATTTT. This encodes CAWSVRGNQPQHF. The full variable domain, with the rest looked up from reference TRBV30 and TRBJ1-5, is SQTIHQWPATLVQPVGSPLSLECTVEGTSNPNLYWYRQAAGRGLQLLFYSVGIGQISSEVPQNLSASRPQDRQFILSSKKLLLSDSGFYLCAWSVRGNQPQHFGDGTRLSIL.